One and the same sample provided the 6 T cell receptor beta chains below, sequenced in a study of beta chain features in type 1 diabetes. Expressed TCRB transcripts were sequenced because the entire RNA isolate underwent reverse transcription. Measured with immunoSEQ multiplex PCR; TCRdb has only the in-frame clones, and not every one. The table includes hundreds of thousands of clones, roughly 15% detected once. Sequencing was performed on naive CD4+ T cells from blood. Receptors were obtained from a man younger than 30 in good health.

The sample holds a few counts of this clone. The rearrangement joins TRBV28 to TRBJ1-2, with a tentative D call TRBD1 (6 bases). Germline CDR1 and CDR2: MDHEN and SYDVKM. The germline V and J ends were trimmed by 5 bases and 6 bases, with 22 bases remaining between them. The CDR3 runs to 16 residues. The CDR3 coding sequence is TGTGCCAGCAGTCCAACAACACGAGACAGGCATAATGGCTACACCTTC. Protein: CASSPTTRDRHNGYTF.

This clone has a count of ten or more. The rearrangement uses TRBV23-1 and TRBJ2-3, with 8 bases lining up with TRBD1. TRBV23-1 qualifies as an ORF whose function is uncertain. The ends lost 6 bases at V and 8 bases at J; junction bases unmatched: 7. The CDR3 has 13 amino acids. In DNA, the CDR3 is TGCGCCAGCAGAAGACAGGGGATCGGTACGCAGTATTTT. Its protein is CASRRQGIGTQYF.

Only a few counts were recorded for this clone. The V and J genes are TRBV7-2 and TRBJ2-7, with D tentatively TRBD1 (7 bases). Germline V gene data show CDR1 as SGHTA and CDR2 as FQGNSA. The CDR3 loop spans 12 amino acids. V lost 6 bases and J 11 bases, leaving 17 bases between the germline ends. The chain's CDR3 is CASSAGQRGKYF. The CDR3 bases are TGTGCCAGCAGTGCGGGACAGCGAGGGAAGTACTTC. Supplemented by reference TRBV7-2 and TRBJ2-7, the full variable domain reads GAGVSQSPSNKVTEKGKDVELRCDPISGHTALYWYRQSLGQGLEFLIYFQGNSAPDKSGLPSDRFSAERTGGSVSTLTIQRTQQEDSAVYLCASSAGQRGKYFGPGTRLTVT.

This sequence joins TRBV29-1 and TRBJ2-2; TRBD1 is a possible D gene (5 bases). This CDR3 spans 14 amino acids. The V and J ends lost 6 bases and 2 bases respectively, with 13 bases between them. Germline V gives CDR1 SQVTM, CDR2 ANQGSEA. The CDR3 DNA reads as TGCAGCGTCCACGGACAAATTAACACCGGGGAGCTGTTTTTT. It translates to CSVHGQINTGELFF.

The rearrangement links TRBV7-9 to TRBJ1-4, with D maybe TRBD1 (6 bases). The V and J ends lost 5 bases and 3 bases respectively, with 10 bases between them. The CDR3 is 14 residues long. From germline, CDR1 is SEHNR and CDR2 FQNEAQ (reference sequence). As DNA, the CDR3 is TGTGCCAGCAGCCGGGACAACTCTAATGAAAAACTGTTTTTT. Residues: CASSRDNSNEKLFF.

V and J are TRBV5-1 and TRBJ2-5; 8 bases map to TRBD1. CDR1 is SGHRS, CDR2 YFSETQ, per germline. The CDR3 runs to 15 residues. V shed 0 bases and J 5 bases; nucleotides not matched to a gene: 6. CDR3 in DNA: TGCGCCAGCAGCTTGGGCAGGGGGCGTGGTGAGACCCAGTACTTC. Translated, it gives CASSLGRGRGETQYF.